Listed below are T cell receptor beta chains from one sample, sequenced in a study of blood T cell repertoires in COVID-19. Clones were read by immunoSEQ multiplex PCR, and TCRdb kept only the in-frame ones, dropping some. The sample consists of fewer than 40,000 clones, 85% of them appearing once. Sequencing used peripheral blood. The receptor set was obtained from a man older than 75 with active COVID-19. Each CDR3 is given with its conserved first and last residue. A D gene is named only where the DNA matches it firmly. The size entry is marked missing in some rows and otherwise reads once, few, many or a size class.

clone_size: -
v_call: TRBV11-2
d_call: -
j_call: TRBJ2-1
cdr3_nt: TGTGCCAGCAGCTTCATCTTGTCTCAGGGGCCCTACAATGAGCAGTTCTTC
cdr3_aa: CASSFILSQGPYNEQFF

clone_size: -
v_call: TRBV11-2
d_call: TRBD2
j_call: TRBJ2-3
cdr3_nt: TGTGCCAGCAGCTCCTCCGCTAGGAGCGGGGGCGGGGATACGCAGTATTTT
cdr3_aa: CASSSSARSGGGDTQYF

clone_size: -
v_call: TRBV27
d_call: -
j_call: TRBJ1-5
cdr3_nt: TGTGCCAGCAGTTTATCGGGGGCCCAGCCCCAGCATTTT
cdr3_aa: CASSLSGAQPQHF

clone_size: -
v_call: TRBV3-1/TRBV3-2
d_call: TRBD2
j_call: TRBJ2-7
cdr3_nt: TGTGCCAGCAGCCCCATGGCTAGCGGGGGTTACGAGCAGTACTTC
cdr3_aa: CASSPMASGGYEQYF

clone_size: once
v_call: TRBV6-4
d_call: -
j_call: TRBJ2-6
cdr3_nt: TGTGCCAGCAGTGACTCCCTAGTCAGGGGACGCTCTGGGGCCAACGTCCTGACTTTC
cdr3_aa: CASSDSLVRGRSGANVLTF

clone_size: -
v_call: TRBV7-2
d_call: -
j_call: TRBJ2-5
cdr3_nt: TGTGCCAGCAGCTCCGGTGGGGGGGAGACCCAGTACTTC
cdr3_aa: CASSSGGGETQYF

clone_size: -
v_call: TRBV5-6
d_call: TRBD2
j_call: TRBJ2-3
cdr3_nt: TGTGCCAGCAGCTCAAGCGGGGAGGGCACAGATACGCAGTATTTT
cdr3_aa: CASSSSGEGTDTQYF

clone_size: few
v_call: TRBV7-2
d_call: -
j_call: TRBJ1-6
cdr3_nt: TGTGCCAGCAGCTTGCGGGCGACACTAACTAATTCACCCCTCCACTTT
cdr3_aa: CASSLRATLTNSPLHF

clone_size: -
v_call: TRBV6-5
d_call: -
j_call: TRBJ1-6
cdr3_nt: TGTGCCAGCAGTTTCTCCCAGGGGCAGGGGTTCGCACCCCTCCACTTT
cdr3_aa: CASSFSQGQGFAPLHF

clone_size: -
v_call: TRBV10-1
d_call: TRBD1
j_call: TRBJ1-3
cdr3_nt: TGCGCCAGCAGTGAGTCGAGACAGGGGCTTGGAAACACCATATATTTT
cdr3_aa: CASSESRQGLGNTIYF

clone_size: -
v_call: TRBV6-5
d_call: TRBD2
j_call: TRBJ2-5
cdr3_nt: TGTGCCAGCAGGAAAACTAGCGGGGACCCGGGGACCCAGTACTTC
cdr3_aa: CASRKTSGDPGTQYF

clone_size: -
v_call: TRBV29-1
d_call: TRBD2
j_call: TRBJ2-1
cdr3_nt: TGCAGCGTTCCTCCTAGCGGGGGTGATGAGCAGTTCTTC
cdr3_aa: CSVPPSGGDEQFF

clone_size: -
v_call: TRBV2
d_call: -
j_call: TRBJ2-3
cdr3_nt: TGTGCCAGCAACCCTGCGGCCCCAGATACGCAGTATTTT
cdr3_aa: CASNPAAPDTQYF

clone_size: -
v_call: TRBV5-4
d_call: TRBD2
j_call: TRBJ2-2
cdr3_nt: TGTGCCAGCAGCGGAACGGGACTAGCCAGTACCGGGGAGCTGTTTTTT
cdr3_aa: CASSGTGLASTGELFF

clone_size: few
v_call: TRBV5-1
d_call: TRBD1
j_call: TRBJ2-7
cdr3_nt: TGCGCCAGCAGCTCGGGACAGGGGGCCTACGAGCAGTACTTC
cdr3_aa: CASSSGQGAYEQYF

clone_size: -
v_call: TRBV4-2
d_call: -
j_call: TRBJ2-3
cdr3_nt: TGTGCCAGCAGCCAAGGGGTCAGGGATAGCACAGATACGCAGTATTTT
cdr3_aa: CASSQGVRDSTDTQYF

clone_size: -
v_call: TRBV4-1
d_call: -
j_call: TRBJ2-7
cdr3_nt: TGCGCCAGCAGCCAAGCCGAGGCGGGGCCCTCCTACGAGCAGTACTTC
cdr3_aa: CASSQAEAGPSYEQYF

clone_size: once
v_call: TRBV6-6
d_call: TRBD2
j_call: TRBJ2-1
cdr3_nt: TGTGCCAGCAGTTCGGCTAGCGGGGGAAACTACAATGAGCAGTTCTTC
cdr3_aa: CASSSASGGNYNEQFF

clone_size: -
v_call: TRBV7-9
d_call: TRBD1
j_call: TRBJ2-3
cdr3_nt: TGTGCCAGCAGCTTAGACAGGGGAGATACGCAGTATTTT
cdr3_aa: CASSLDRGDTQYF

clone_size: -
v_call: TRBV11-3
d_call: -
j_call: TRBJ2-2
cdr3_nt: TGTGCCAGCAGCTTACCGGGGATCACCGGGGAGCTGTTTTTT
cdr3_aa: CASSLPGITGELFF

clone_size: -
v_call: TRBV6-6
d_call: TRBD1
j_call: TRBJ1-2
cdr3_nt: TGTGCCAGCAGTCAACGGACAGGGGGCCAAGGCTACACCTTC
cdr3_aa: CASSQRTGGQGYTF

clone_size: -
v_call: TRBV5-6
d_call: -
j_call: TRBJ1-2
cdr3_nt: TGTGCCAGCAGCTCCTTGAACAGATATGGCTACACCTTC
cdr3_aa: CASSSLNRYGYTF

clone_size: -
v_call: TRBV5-6
d_call: TRBD1
j_call: TRBJ2-5
cdr3_nt: TGTGCCAGCAGCTTTCAGACAGGGCACCGAGAAGAGACCCAGTACTTC
cdr3_aa: CASSFQTGHREETQYF

clone_size: -
v_call: TRBV4-1
d_call: TRBD1
j_call: TRBJ2-2
cdr3_nt: TGCGCCAGCACCCGATCCTTGCAGGGGGCGAGCACCGGGGAGCTGTTTTTT
cdr3_aa: CASTRSLQGASTGELFF

clone_size: -
v_call: TRBV11-2
d_call: TRBD1
j_call: TRBJ2-1
cdr3_nt: TGTGCCAGCAGCGCCCGGACAGGCAATGAGCAGTTCTTC
cdr3_aa: CASSARTGNEQFF

clone_size: -
v_call: TRBV13
d_call: TRBD1
j_call: TRBJ1-2
cdr3_nt: TGTGCCAGCAGCCGGGGACAGGGGACCACTAACTATGGCTACACCTTC
cdr3_aa: CASSRGQGTTNYGYTF

clone_size: -
v_call: TRBV7-3
d_call: TRBD2
j_call: TRBJ2-3
cdr3_nt: TGTGCCAGCAGCTCGAGGATCGGTAGCGGGGGGGCGACAGATACGCAGTATTTT
cdr3_aa: CASSSRIGSGGATDTQYF

clone_size: -
v_call: TRBV5-5
d_call: -
j_call: TRBJ2-1
cdr3_nt: TGTGCCAGCCCCCTTGAGCAGTTCTTC
cdr3_aa: CASPLEQFF

clone_size: -
v_call: TRBV5-1
d_call: -
j_call: TRBJ1-2
cdr3_nt: TGCGCCAGCAGCCCGACAGATAACTATGGCTACACCTTC
cdr3_aa: CASSPTDNYGYTF

clone_size: -
v_call: TRBV28
d_call: -
j_call: TRBJ1-2
cdr3_nt: TGTGCCAGCAGTGAAACAGTGAGAGGCTACACCTTC
cdr3_aa: CASSETVRGYTF

clone_size: -
v_call: TRBV3-1/TRBV3-2
d_call: -
j_call: TRBJ2-3
cdr3_nt: TGTGCCAGCAGCCAACAGGGTCCAGATACGCAGTATTTT
cdr3_aa: CASSQQGPDTQYF

clone_size: -
v_call: TRBV5-1
d_call: TRBD1
j_call: TRBJ1-1
cdr3_nt: TGCGCCAGCAGCTTAGGGGGCGCAAATTCGGTCACTGAAGCTTTCTTT
cdr3_aa: CASSLGGANSVTEAFF

clone_size: -
v_call: TRBV5-1
d_call: -
j_call: TRBJ2-3
cdr3_nt: TGCGCCAGCTCGCCGGGGGTGAACACAGATACGCAGTATTTT
cdr3_aa: CASSPGVNTDTQYF

clone_size: -
v_call: TRBV7-2
d_call: TRBD2
j_call: TRBJ2-3
cdr3_nt: TGTGCCAGCAGCTTCGGACCGGGACTAAGAACAGATACGCAGTATTTT
cdr3_aa: CASSFGPGLRTDTQYF

clone_size: -
v_call: TRBV7-2
d_call: TRBD1
j_call: TRBJ2-5
cdr3_nt: TGTGCCAGCAGCCGCCAGACTTGGACAGGGGCACCGGGCACCCAGTACTTC
cdr3_aa: CASSRQTWTGAPGTQYF

clone_size: -
v_call: TRBV7-9
d_call: TRBD1
j_call: TRBJ1-3
cdr3_nt: TGTGCCAGCAGCTCCCCGACAGGGGGACTGATTACCTCTGGAAACACCATATATTTT
cdr3_aa: CASSSPTGGLITSGNTIYF

clone_size: -
v_call: TRBV7-9
d_call: -
j_call: TRBJ1-1
cdr3_nt: TGTGCCAGCAGCTTTCAGGGCAATGCCGCCACTGAAGCTTTCTTT
cdr3_aa: CASSFQGNAATEAFF